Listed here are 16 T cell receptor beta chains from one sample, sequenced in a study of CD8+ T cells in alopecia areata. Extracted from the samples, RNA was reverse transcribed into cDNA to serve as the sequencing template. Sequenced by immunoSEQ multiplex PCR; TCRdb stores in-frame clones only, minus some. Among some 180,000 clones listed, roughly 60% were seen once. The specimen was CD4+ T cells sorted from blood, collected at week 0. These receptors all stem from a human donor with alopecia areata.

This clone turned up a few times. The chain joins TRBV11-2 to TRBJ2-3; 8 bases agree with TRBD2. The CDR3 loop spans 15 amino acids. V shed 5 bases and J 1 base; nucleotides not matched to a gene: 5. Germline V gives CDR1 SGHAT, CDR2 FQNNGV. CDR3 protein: CASSGLAGRTDTQYF. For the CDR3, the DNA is TGTGCCAGCAGCGGTTTAGCGGGGCGCACAGATACGCAGTATTTT. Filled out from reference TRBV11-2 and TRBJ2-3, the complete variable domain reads EAGVAQSPRYKIIEKRQSVAFWCNPISGHATLYWYQQILGQGPKLLIQFQNNGVVDDSQLPKDRFSAERLKGVDSTLKIQPAKLEDSAVYLCASSGLAGRTDTQYFGPGTRLTVL.

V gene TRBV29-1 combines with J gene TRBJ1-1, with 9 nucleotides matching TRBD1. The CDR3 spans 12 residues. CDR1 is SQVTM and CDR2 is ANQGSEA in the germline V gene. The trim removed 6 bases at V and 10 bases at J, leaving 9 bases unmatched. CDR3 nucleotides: TGCAGCGTCGGACAGGGGTCGACCGGAGCTTTCTTT. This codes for CSVGQGSTGAFF.

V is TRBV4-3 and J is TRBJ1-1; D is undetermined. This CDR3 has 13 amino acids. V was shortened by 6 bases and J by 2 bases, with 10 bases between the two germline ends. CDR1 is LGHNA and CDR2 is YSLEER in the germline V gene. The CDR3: CASSVRLNTEAFF. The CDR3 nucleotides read TGCGCCAGCAGTGTACGACTAAACACTGAAGCTTTCTTT.

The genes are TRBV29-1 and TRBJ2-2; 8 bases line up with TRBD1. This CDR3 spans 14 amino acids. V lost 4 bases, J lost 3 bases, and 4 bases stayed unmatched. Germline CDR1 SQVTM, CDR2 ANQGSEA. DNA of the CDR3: TGCAGCGTTGTAACAGGGGGATACACCGGGGAGCTGTTTTTT. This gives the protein CSVVTGGYTGELFF.

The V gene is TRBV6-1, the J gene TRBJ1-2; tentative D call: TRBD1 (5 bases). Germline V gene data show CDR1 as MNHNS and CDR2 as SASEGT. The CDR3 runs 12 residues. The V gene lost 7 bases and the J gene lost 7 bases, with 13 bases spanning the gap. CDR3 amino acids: CASTEGMGGYTF. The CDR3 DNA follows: TGTGCCAGCACGGAGGGGATGGGTGGCTACACCTTC.

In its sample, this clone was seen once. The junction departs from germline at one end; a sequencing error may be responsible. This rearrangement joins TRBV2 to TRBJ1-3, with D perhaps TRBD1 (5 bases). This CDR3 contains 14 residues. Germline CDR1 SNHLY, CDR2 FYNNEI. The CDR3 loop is CASSEGGVAGRRLF. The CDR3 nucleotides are TGTGCCAGCAGTGAAGGGGGGGTAGCGGGCCGACGGCTATTT.

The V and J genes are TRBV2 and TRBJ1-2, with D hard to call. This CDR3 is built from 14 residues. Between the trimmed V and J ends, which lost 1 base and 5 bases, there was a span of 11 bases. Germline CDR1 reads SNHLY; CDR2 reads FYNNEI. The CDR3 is CASSEGSRQYGYTF. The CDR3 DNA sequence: TGTGCCAGCAGTGAAGGGAGTCGGCAGTATGGCTACACCTTC.

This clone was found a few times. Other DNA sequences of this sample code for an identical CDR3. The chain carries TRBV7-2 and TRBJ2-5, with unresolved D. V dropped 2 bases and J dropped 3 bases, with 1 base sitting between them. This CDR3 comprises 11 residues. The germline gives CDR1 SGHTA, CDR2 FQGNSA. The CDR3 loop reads CASSLKETQYF. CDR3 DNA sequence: TGTGCCAGCAGCTTAAAAGAGACCCAGTACTTC.

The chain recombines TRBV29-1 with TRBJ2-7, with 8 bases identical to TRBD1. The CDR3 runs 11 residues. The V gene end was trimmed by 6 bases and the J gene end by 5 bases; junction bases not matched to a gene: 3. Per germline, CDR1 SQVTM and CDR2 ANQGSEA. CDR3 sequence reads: CSVSTGDEQYF. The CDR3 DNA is TGCAGCGTATCGACAGGGGACGAGCAGTACTTC.

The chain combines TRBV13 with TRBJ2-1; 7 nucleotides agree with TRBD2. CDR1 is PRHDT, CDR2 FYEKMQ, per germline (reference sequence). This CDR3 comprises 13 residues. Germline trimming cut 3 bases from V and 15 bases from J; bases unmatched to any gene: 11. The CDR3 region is CASSLKREGDPFF. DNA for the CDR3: TGTGCCAGCAGCTTGAAGCGGGAAGGGGATCCGTTCTTC.

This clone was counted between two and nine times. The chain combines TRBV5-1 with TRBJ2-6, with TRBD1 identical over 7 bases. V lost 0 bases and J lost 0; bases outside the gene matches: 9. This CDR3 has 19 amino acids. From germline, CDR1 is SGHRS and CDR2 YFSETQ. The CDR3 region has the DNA TGCGCCAGCAGCTTGGCCCGGACAGGCTTGAGCTCTGGGGCCAACGTCCTGACTTTC. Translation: CASSLARTGLSSGANVLTF.

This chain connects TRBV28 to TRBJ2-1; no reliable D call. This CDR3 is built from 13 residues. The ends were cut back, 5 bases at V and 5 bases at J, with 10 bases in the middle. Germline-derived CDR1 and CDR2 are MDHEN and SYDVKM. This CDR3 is CASSLNYNNEQFF. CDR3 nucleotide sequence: TGTGCCAGCAGTCTGAACTATAACAATGAGCAGTTCTTC.

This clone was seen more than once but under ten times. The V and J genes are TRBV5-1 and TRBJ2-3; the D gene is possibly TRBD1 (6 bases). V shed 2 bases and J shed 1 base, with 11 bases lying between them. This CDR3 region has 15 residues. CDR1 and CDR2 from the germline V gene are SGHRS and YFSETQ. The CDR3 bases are TGCGCCAGCAGCTTCTTCCAGGGGCGCACAGATACGCAGTATTTT. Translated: CASSFFQGRTDTQYF. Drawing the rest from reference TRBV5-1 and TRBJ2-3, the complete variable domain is KAGVTQTPRYLIKTRGQQVTLSCSPISGHRSVSWYQQTPGQGLQFLFEYFSETQRNKGNFPGRFSGRQFSNSRSEMNVSTLELGDSALYLCASSFFQGRTDTQYFGPGTRLTVL.

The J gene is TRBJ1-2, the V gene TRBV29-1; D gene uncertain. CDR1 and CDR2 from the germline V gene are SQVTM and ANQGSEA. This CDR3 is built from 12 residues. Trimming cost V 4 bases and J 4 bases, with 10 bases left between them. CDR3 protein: CSVGWEVYGYTF. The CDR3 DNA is TGCAGCGTTGGATGGGAGGTCTATGGCTACACCTTC.

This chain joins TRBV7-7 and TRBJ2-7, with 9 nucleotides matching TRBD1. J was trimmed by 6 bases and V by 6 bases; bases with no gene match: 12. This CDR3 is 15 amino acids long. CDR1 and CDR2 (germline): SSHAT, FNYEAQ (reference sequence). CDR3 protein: CASSNSFGTGSEQYF. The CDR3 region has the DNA TGTGCCAGCAGTAATAGCTTCGGGACAGGGAGCGAGCAGTACTTC.

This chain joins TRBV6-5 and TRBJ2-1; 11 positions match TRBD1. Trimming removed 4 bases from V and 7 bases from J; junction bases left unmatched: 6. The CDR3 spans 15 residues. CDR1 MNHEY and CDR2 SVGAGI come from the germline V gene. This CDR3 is CASSFWTGGVNEQFF. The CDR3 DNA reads TGTGCCAGCAGTTTCTGGACAGGGGGCGTGAATGAGCAGTTCTTC.